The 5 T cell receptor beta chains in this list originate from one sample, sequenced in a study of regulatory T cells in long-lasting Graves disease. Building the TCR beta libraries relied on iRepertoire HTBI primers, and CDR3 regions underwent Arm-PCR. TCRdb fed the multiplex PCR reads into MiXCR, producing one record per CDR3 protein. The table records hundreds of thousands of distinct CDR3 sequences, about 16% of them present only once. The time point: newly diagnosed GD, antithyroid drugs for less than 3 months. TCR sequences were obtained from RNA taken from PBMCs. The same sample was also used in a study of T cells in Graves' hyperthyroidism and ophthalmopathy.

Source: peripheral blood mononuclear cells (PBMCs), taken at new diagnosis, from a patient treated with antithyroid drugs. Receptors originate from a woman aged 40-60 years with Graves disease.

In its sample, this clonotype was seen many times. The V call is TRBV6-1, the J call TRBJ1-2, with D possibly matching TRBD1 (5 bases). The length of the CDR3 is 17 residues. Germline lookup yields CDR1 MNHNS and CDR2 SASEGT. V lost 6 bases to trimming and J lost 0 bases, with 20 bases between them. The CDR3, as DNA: TGTGCCAGCAGACCTACAGGCCCTGGGGACTCTAACTATGGCTACACCTTC. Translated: CASRPTGPGDSNYGYTF.

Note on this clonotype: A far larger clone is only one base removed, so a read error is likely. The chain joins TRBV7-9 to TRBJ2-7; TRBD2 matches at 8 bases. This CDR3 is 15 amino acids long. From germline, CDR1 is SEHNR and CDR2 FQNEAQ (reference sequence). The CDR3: CASRTGLAVADTLYF. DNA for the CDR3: TGTGCCAGCAGGACTGGACTAGCCGTGGCAGATACGCTGTATTTT.

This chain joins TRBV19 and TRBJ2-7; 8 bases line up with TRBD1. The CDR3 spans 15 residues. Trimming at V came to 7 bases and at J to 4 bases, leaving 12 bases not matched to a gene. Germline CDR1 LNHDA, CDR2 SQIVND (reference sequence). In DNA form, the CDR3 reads TGTGCCAGTACCTCCACCGGGACAGGACTGTACGAGCAGTACTTC. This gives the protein CASTSTGTGLYEQYF.

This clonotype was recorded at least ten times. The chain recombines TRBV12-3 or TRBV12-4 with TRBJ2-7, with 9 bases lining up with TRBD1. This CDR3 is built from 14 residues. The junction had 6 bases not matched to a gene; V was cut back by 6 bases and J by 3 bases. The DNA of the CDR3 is TGTGCCAGCAGCACTGGACAGGGGAGCTACGAGCAGTACTTC. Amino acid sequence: CASSTGQGSYEQYF.

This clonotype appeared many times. In DNA, the CDR3 is TGCAGCGTCGGGACGGCCTCTGGAAACACCATATATTTT. Translated, it gives CSVGTASGNTIYF. The chain couples TRBV29-1 to TRBJ1-3; possibly TRBD1 for D (5 bases). Trimming removed 6 bases from V and 0 bases from J, with 9 bases in between. The germline V gene encodes CDR1 SQVTM and CDR2 ANQGSEA. The CDR3 is made up of 13 amino acids.